This TCR beta chain was retrieved from a study of blood T cell repertoires in COVID-19. Generated by immunoSEQ multiplex PCR, the TCRdb table keeps only in-frame clones and is missing some. The sample contains approximately 65,000 clones, 70% to 85% of which appear only once. Sequencing was carried out using peripheral blood. The TCR was taken from a man aged 55 to 70 with acute or convalescent COVID-19.

The CDR3 is CASSKATGNTEAFF. CDR3 coding DNA: TGTGCCAGCTCCAAGGCCACGGGGAACACTGAAGCTTTCTTT. This sequence joins TRBV18 and TRBJ1-1; D remains ambiguous. V lost 6 bases and J lost 1, with 12 bases in between. CDR1 and CDR2 from the germline V gene are KGHSH and LQKENI. There are 14 residues in the CDR3. Filled out from reference TRBV18 and TRBJ1-1, the complete variable domain reads NAGVMQNPRHLVRRRGQEARLRCSPMKGHSHVYWYRQLPEEGLKFMVYLQKENIIDESGMPKERFSAEFPKEGPSILRIQQVVRGDSAAYFCASSKATGNTEAFFGQGTRLTVV.